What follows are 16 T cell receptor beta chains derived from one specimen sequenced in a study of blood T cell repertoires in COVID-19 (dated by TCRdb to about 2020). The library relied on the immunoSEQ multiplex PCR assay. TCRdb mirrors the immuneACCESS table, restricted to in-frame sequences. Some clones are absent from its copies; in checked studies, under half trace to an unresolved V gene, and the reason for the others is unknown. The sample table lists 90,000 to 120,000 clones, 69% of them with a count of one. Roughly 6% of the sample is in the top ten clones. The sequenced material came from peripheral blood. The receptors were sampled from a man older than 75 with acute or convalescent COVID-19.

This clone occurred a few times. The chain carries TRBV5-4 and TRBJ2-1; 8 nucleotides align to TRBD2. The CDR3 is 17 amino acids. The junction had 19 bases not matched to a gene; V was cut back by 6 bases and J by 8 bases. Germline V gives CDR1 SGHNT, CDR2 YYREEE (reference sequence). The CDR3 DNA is TGTGCCAGCACCCTAAAAACCGGGACTAGGATTTCCCATGAGCAGTTCTTC. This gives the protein CASTLKTGTRISHEQFF.

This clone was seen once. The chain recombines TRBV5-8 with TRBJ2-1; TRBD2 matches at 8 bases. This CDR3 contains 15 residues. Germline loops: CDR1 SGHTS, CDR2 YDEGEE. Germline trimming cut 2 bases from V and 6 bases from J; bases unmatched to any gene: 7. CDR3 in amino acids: CASSFQRLASNEQFF. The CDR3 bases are TGTGCCAGCAGCTTCCAGAGACTAGCGAGCAATGAGCAGTTCTTC.

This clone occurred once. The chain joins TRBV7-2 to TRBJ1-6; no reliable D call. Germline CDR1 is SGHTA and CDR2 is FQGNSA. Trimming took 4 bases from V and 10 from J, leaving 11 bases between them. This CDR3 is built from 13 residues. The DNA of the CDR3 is TGTGCCAGCAGCTCCTACCCTTGGTCACCCCTCCACTTT. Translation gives CASSSYPWSPLHF.

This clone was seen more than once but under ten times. CDR3 amino acids: CARSLAGREGFTGELFF. The CDR3, as DNA: TGTGCCAGAAGCTTAGCCGGGCGGGAGGGTTTTACCGGGGAGCTGTTTTTT. This sequence joins TRBV7-5 and TRBJ2-2; the table assigns TRBD2, which was not confirmed against the DNA. TRBV7-5 is annotated as a pseudogene. The CDR3 contains 17 residues.

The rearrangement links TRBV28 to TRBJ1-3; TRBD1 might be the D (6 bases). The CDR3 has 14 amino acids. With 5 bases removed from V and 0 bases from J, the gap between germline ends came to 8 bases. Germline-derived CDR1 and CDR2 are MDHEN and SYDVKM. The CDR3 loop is CASSPDSSGNTIYF. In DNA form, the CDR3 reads TGTGCCAGCAGTCCGGACAGCTCTGGAAACACCATATATTTT.

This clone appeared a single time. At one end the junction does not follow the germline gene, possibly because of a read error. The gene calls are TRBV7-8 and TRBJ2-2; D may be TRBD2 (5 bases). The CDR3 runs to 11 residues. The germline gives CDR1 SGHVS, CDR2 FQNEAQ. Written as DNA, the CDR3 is TGTGCCAGCAGCCCCTACCGGGGAGCTGTTTTT. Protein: CASSPYRGAVF.

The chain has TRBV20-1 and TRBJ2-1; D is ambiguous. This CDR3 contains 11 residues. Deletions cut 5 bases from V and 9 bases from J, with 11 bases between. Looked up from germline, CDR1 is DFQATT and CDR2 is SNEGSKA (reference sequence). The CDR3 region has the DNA TGCAGTGCTGCCCGAACCAGTGAGCAGTTCTTC. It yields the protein CSAARTSEQFF.

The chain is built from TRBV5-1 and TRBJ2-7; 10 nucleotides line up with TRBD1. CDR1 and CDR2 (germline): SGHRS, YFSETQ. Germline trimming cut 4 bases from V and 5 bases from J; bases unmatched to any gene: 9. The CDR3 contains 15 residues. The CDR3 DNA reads TGCGCCAGCAGCACCGGACAGGGGGATTCCAACGAGCAGTACTTC. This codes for CASSTGQGDSNEQYF. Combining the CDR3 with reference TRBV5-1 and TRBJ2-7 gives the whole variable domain KAGVTQTPRYLIKTRGQQVTLSCSPISGHRSVSWYQQTPGQGLQFLFEYFSETQRNKGNFPGRFSGRQFSNSRSEMNVSTLELGDSALYLCASSTGQGDSNEQYFGPGTRLTVT.

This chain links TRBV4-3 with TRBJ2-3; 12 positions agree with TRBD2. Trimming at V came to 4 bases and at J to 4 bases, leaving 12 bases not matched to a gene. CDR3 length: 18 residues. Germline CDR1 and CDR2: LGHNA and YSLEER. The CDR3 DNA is TGCGCCAGCAGCCCCCTAGCGGGAGGGACTCTTGAGCCAGATACGCAGTATTTT. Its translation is CASSPLAGGTLEPDTQYF.

DNA for the CDR3: TGTGCCAGCAGCACACTAGCGGGGAACACCGGGGAGCTGTTTTTT. Protein: CASSTLAGNTGELFF. This sequence joins TRBV27 and TRBJ2-2; 9 nucleotides align to TRBD2. This CDR3 has 15 residues. Germline-derived CDR1 and CDR2 are MNHEY and SMNVEV (reference sequence). The junction had 3 bases not matched to a gene; V was cut back by 6 bases and J by 1 base.

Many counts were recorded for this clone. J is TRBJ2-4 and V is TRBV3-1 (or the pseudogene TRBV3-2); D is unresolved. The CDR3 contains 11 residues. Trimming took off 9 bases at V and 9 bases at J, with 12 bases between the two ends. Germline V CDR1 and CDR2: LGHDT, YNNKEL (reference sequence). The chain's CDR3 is CARSSLGIQYF. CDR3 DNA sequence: TGTGCCAGGAGTAGCTTAGGCATTCAGTACTTC.

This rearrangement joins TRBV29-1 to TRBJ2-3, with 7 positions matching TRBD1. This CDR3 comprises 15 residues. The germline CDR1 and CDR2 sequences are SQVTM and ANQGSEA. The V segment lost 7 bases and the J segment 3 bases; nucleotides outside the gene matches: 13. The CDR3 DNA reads TGCAGCGGCGCTAGGGGGACAGATACTACAGATACGCAGTATTTT. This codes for CSGARGTDTTDTQYF.

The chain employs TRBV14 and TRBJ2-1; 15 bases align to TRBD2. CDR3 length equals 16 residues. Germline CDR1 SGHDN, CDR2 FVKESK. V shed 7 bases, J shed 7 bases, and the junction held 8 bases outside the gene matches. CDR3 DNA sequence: TGTGCCAGCACCGGGACTAGCGGGAGGTTTCGAAATGAGCAGTTCTTC. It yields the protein CASTGTSGRFRNEQFF.

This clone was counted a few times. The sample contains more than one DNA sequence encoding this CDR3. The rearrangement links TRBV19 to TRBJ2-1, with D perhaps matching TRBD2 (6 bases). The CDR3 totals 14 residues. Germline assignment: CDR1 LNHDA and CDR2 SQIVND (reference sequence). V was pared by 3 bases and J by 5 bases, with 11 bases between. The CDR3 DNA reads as TGTGCCAGTAGTATCGGGACTCTAAACAATGAGCAGTTCTTC. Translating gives CASSIGTLNNEQFF.

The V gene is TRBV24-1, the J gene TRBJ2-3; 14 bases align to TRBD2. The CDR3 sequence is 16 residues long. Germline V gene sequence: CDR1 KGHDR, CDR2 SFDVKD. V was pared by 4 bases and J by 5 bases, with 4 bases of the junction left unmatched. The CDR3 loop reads CATSEGLAGGLDTQYF. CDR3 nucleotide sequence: TGTGCCACCAGTGAAGGACTAGCGGGAGGCCTAGATACGCAGTATTTT.

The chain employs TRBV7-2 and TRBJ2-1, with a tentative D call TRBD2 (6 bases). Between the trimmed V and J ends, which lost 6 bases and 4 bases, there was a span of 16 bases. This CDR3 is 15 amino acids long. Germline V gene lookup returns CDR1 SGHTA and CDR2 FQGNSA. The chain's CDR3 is CASSYLGGGYNEQFF. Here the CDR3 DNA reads TGTGCCAGCAGTTACTTGGGGGGAGGATACAATGAGCAGTTCTTC.